One and the same sample provided the 4 T cell receptor beta chains below, sequenced in a study of T cell repertoires in cytomegalovirus infection. Antigens of these TCRs are unknown. TCRdb independently ran MiXCR on the reads; one entry per CDR3 protein. The data contain over 120,000 distinct CDR3 sequences, more than 30% of them singletons. The sample was CD8+ T cells from cultured PBMCs, taken from culture after CMV antigen stimulation. The receptor set was obtained from a human donor in good health (CMV status not recorded). Some clones in this sample may be carry-over from other donors' samples.

This clonotype was found many times. V and J are TRBV7-9 and TRBJ2-2; D not resolved. The CDR3 consists of 12 residues. In germline, CDR1 is SEHNR, CDR2 FQNEAQ (reference sequence). V was shortened by 5 bases and J by 6 bases, with 7 bases between the two germline ends. This CDR3 is CASSLRPGELFF. The DNA for the CDR3 is TGTGCCAGCAGCCTCCGCCCCGGGGAGCTGTTTTTT.

At least ten counts were recorded for this clonotype. The chain couples TRBV7-8 to TRBJ2-5, with TRBD1 matching 10 bases. Trimming cost V 2 bases and J 2 bases; bases outside gene matches: 5. The CDR3 sequence is 16 residues long. Germline assignment: CDR1 SGHVS and CDR2 FQNEAQ. The CDR3 DNA is TGTGCCAGCAGCTTAATAGACAGGGGGCATCAAGAGACCCAGTACTTC. Its protein product is CASSLIDRGHQETQYF.

This clonotype was seen ten or more times. The CDR3 DNA is TGTGCCAGCAGTTTGGCGGCAGACACTGAAGCTTTCTTT. Protein: CASSLAADTEAFF. The chain is built from TRBV12-3 or TRBV12-4 and TRBJ1-1, with no clear D. V lost 3 bases and J lost 3, with 8 bases in between. The CDR3 has 13 amino acids.

The chain employs TRBV19 and TRBJ1-5; 7 positions agree with TRBD1. The V gene's germline CDR1 is LNHDA and CDR2 SQIVND (reference sequence). The J segment lost 4 bases and the V segment lost 5 bases, leaving 5 bases of the junction unmatched. The length of the CDR3 is 14 residues. The CDR3 here is CASSPGQKNQPQHF. DNA of the CDR3: TGTGCCAGTAGTCCGGGACAGAAAAATCAGCCCCAGCATTTT.